The T cell receptor beta chain described here comes from a study of T-cell memory formation after mild COVID-19. TCRalpha and TCRbeta libraries used 5'RACE with constant-segment primers and UMIs. MiXCR, run by TCRdb on the 5' RACE reads, gives a single entry per CDR3 protein. The sample contains 110,000 to 150,000 distinct CDR3 sequences, 11% to 15% of which appear only once. Study-level findings and limits: That cross-reactive memory joined was suggested by some responding clones appearing in pre-infection memory. CM and EM subsets held most contracting CD4+ clones; EMRA held CD8+ ones.

With regard to this clonotype: Its antigen is as yet unknown.

V was clipped by 4 bases and J by 9 bases; unmatched bases: 12. Per germline, CDR1 KGHSH and CDR2 LQKENI. The CDR3 is 14 residues long. The chain employs TRBV18 and TRBJ2-7, with TRBD1 identical over 7 bases. The sequencing sample was made of PBMCs or a T cell subset sorted from them (not recorded which). The clonotype comes from an adult woman who had mild COVID-19 (a few samples of this study predate the infection). Cell type and time point are not known. The DNA for the CDR3 is TGTGCCAGCTCACGATCGGGACAGAGCCTATGGCAGTACTTC. Its protein product is CASSRSGQSLWQYF.